This section outlines one T cell receptor (beta chain) sequence together with its context. This clone was observed a handful of times. Its antigen remains undetermined. Per-nucleotide qualities are absent, and no much larger clonotype sits a single base away. V and J are trimmed by 2 bases and 4 bases, and the gene matches miss 9 bases of the junction. Taken from the germline V gene (reference sequence), the CDR1 and CDR2 loops are SEHNR and FQNEAQ. Including cysteine and phenylalanine, the CDR3 has 17 amino acids. The read is trimmed to its CDR3 DNA, 51 bases read in frame from base 1. This specimen comes from a study of T cell responses to AZD1222 COVID-19 vaccine (dated by TCRdb to the early 2020s). Regarding the research as a whole: A total of approximately 230 trial participants underwent TCR sequencing, of whom 207 received two doses of AZD1222 and about 25 received two doses of the MenACWY control vaccine. Trial participants were enrolled into age subgroups of 18-55, 56-69 and 70-plus years, which contained 148, 28 and 57 TCR-sequenced participants, respectively. What the authors observed across the whole study: After two AZD1222 doses, both the breadth and the depth of spike-specific TCRs were significantly higher than at day 0 and than in MenACWY recipients. Conclusions about previously exposed vaccinees are limited because only a handful of AZD1222 recipients were SARS-CoV-2 seropositive at baseline. Reportedly, close to half of the unique spike-specific TCRs recognized epitopes lying outside the regions that are mutated in the B.1.351 and B.1.1.7 variants. Vaccine-associated CD4 TCRs spanned the whole spike protein, with dominant responses in regions 160-218 and 743-854. In the small 56-69-year group, the increase in depth fell short of significance, most likely because of low power. Participants were mostly white British and included more females than males, and it was suggested by the authors that clonal diversity may have been underestimated. No day 14 peak-response samples were available, so repertoires were characterized only after the peak T cell response.

The label giving this sample's time point can be read as: about 28 days (+/-7) after the second vaccine dose. AZD1222 recipients given second doses at about 4 weeks or at about 12 weeks were pooled, since spike-specific TCR depth and breadth were not found to differ between the two schedules. Samples from vaccinated people were obtained from the UK trials COV001 and COV002, which included a single-blind randomized controlled phase 2/3 trial of AZD1222 (ChAdOx1 nCoV-19) in healthy adults. For TCRbeta chain sequencing, PBMC samples were collected from trial participants at day 0 and at day 28 after the second dose. The CDR3 regions of human TCRbeta chains were analyzed by immunosequencing. In the paper's pipeline: TCRs in the repertoires were matched against a reference library of SARS-CoV-2-specific TCRs that had been generated with the MIRA antigen-specificity platform. Breadth was defined as the fraction of unique TCRs that were SARS-CoV-2-associated, and depth was defined as the fraction of total T cells that were SARS-CoV-2-associated. Each spike-specific TCR was assigned to its reactive spike region and to a CD4 or CD8 class using the MIRA data. Log10-transformed breadth and depth values were compared by one-way ANOVA with Sidak's multiple comparisons tests. This is the immuneACCESS table as TCRdb keeps it, with only in-frame sequences that have V and J called. A part of the clones is gone; compared with another copy, unresolved V genes explain less than half, and the rest is unexplained. That table gives V, J and clone size, and the DNA gave D and trimming. This sample is represented by roughly 93,000 clones; approximately 89% of them were singletons. The ten largest clones capture 5.3% of the sample.

The TCR originated in an adult who received the AZD1222 COVID-19 vaccine. This specimen consisted of peripheral blood, obtained 28 days after the second AZD1222 dose. The receptor chain draws on TRBV7-9 and TRBJ2-2, and 8 junctional nucleotides match TRBD2. The CDR3 reads CASSLRVAGSVTGELFF. The nucleotide sequence is given as TGTGCCAGCAGCTTAAGGGTAGCGGGGAGTGTCACCGGGGAGCTGTTTTTT.